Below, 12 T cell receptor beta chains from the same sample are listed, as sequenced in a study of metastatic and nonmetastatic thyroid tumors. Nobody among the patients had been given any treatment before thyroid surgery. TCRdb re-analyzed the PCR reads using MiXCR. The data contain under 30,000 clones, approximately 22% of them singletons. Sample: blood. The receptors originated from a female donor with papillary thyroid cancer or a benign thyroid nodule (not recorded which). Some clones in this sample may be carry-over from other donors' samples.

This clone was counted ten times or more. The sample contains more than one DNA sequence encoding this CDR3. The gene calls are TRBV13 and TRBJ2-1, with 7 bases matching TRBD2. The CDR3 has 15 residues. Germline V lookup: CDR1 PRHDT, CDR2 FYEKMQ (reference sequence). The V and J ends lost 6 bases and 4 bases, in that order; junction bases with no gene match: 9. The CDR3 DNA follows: TGTGCCAGCAGGTACTGGGCTAGCGGTTACAATGAGCAGTTCTTC. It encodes CASRYWASGYNEQFF.

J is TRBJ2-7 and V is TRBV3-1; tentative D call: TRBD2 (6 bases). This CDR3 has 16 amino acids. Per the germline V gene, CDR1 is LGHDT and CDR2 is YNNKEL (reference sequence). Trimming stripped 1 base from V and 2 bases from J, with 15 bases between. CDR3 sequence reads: CASSQVFGGGAYEQYF. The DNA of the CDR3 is TGTGCCAGCAGCCAAGTATTCGGTGGAGGGGCCTACGAGCAGTACTTC.

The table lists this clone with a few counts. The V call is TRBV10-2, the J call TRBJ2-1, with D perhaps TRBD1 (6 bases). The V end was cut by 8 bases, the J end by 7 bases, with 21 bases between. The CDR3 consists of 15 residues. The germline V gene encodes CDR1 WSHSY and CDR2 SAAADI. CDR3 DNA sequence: TGCGCCAGCTCTTCAGAACAGGGTGCGCGAAATGAGCAGTTCTTC. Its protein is CASSSEQGARNEQFF.

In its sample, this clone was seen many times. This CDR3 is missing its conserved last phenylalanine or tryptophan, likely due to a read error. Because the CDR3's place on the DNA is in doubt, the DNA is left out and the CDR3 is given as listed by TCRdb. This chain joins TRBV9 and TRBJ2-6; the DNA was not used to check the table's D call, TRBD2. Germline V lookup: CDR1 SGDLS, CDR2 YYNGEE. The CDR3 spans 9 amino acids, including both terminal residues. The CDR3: CASSVNIPR.

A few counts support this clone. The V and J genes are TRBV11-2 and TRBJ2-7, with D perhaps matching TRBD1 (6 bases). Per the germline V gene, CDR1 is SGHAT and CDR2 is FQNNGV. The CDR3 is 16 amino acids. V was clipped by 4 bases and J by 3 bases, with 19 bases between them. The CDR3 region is CASSSRTGVGGYEQYF. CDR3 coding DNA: TGTGCCAGCAGCTCCCGGACGGGCGTAGGGGGCTACGAGCAGTACTTC.

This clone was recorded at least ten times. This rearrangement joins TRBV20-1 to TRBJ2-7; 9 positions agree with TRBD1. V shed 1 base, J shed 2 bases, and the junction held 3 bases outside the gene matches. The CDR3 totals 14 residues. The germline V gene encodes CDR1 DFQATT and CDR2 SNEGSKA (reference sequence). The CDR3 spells CSARAGTGTYEQYF. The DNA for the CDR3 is TGCAGTGCTAGAGCCGGGACAGGGACCTACGAGCAGTACTTC.

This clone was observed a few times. The CDR3 protein is CASSSGGNEQFF. Here the CDR3 DNA reads TGTGCCAGCTCGTCAGGGGGCAATGAGCAGTTCTTC. The chain carries TRBV18 and TRBJ2-1; 7 bases line up with TRBD1. Germline V gives CDR1 KGHSH, CDR2 LQKENI. J lost 6 bases, V lost 6 bases, and 2 bases had no gene match. This CDR3 is built from 12 residues.

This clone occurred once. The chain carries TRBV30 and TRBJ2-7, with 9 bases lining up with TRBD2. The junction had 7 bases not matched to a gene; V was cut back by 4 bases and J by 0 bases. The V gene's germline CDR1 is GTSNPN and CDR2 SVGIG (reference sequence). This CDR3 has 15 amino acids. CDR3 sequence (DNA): TGTGCCTGGAAGATGAGTAGCGGGAGCTCCTACGAGCAGTACTTC. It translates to CAWKMSSGSSYEQYF.

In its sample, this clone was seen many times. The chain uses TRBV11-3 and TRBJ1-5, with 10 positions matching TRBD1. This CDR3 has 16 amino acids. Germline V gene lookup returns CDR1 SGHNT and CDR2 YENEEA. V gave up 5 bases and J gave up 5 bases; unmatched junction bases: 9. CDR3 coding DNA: TGTGCCAGCAGCCGCGGCGGGACAGGGGCGGATCAGCCCCAGCATTTT. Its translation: CASSRGGTGADQPQHF.

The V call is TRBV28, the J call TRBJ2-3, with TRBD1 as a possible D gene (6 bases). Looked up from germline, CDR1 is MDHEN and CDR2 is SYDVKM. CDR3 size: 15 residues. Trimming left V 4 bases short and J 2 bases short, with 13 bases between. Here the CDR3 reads CASSSPPGHTDTQYF. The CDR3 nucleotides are TGTGCCAGCAGTTCACCTCCGGGACACACAGATACGCAGTATTTT.

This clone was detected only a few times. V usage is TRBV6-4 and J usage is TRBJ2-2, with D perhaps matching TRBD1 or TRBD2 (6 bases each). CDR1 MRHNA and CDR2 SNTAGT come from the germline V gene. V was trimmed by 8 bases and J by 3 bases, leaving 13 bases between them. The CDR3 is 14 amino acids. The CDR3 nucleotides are TGTGCCAGCTCTGAGGGGGAGGACACCGGGGAGCTGTTTTTT. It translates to CASSEGEDTGELFF.

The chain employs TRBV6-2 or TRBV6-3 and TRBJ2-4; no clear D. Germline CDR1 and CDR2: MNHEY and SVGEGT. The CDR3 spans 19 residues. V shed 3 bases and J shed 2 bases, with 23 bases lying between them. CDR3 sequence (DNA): TGTGCCAGCAGTTATAAACCCAGCCACAGTTTAATCTCCAAAAACATTCAGTACTTC. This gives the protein CASSYKPSHSLISKNIQYF.